This TCR beta chain derives from a study of cytomegalovirus exposure and HLA in healthy donors. Whole-study findings and limits: Altogether, some 160 TCR beta chains were recorded as cytomegalovirus-associated.

Clones were read by immunoSEQ multiplex PCR, and TCRdb kept only the in-frame ones, dropping some. The sample has 85,000 to 95,000 clones; around 96% are singletons. Details on this clone: The target antigen is unknown.

The TCR sequence derives from a man aged 18-30 years in good health and CMV-seronegative. Material: PBMCs.

The DNA of the CDR3 is TGTGCCAGCAGCCCTGGGCAGGGGGCTACCGAAAAACTGTTTTTT. Protein: CASSPGQGATEKLFF. The chain recombines TRBV11-1 with TRBJ1-4, with 8 nucleotides matching TRBD1. The CDR3 consists of 15 residues. Germline assignment: CDR1 SGHAT and CDR2 FQDESV (reference sequence). V trimming: 5 bases; J trimming: 8 bases; junction bases outside the gene matches: 10.